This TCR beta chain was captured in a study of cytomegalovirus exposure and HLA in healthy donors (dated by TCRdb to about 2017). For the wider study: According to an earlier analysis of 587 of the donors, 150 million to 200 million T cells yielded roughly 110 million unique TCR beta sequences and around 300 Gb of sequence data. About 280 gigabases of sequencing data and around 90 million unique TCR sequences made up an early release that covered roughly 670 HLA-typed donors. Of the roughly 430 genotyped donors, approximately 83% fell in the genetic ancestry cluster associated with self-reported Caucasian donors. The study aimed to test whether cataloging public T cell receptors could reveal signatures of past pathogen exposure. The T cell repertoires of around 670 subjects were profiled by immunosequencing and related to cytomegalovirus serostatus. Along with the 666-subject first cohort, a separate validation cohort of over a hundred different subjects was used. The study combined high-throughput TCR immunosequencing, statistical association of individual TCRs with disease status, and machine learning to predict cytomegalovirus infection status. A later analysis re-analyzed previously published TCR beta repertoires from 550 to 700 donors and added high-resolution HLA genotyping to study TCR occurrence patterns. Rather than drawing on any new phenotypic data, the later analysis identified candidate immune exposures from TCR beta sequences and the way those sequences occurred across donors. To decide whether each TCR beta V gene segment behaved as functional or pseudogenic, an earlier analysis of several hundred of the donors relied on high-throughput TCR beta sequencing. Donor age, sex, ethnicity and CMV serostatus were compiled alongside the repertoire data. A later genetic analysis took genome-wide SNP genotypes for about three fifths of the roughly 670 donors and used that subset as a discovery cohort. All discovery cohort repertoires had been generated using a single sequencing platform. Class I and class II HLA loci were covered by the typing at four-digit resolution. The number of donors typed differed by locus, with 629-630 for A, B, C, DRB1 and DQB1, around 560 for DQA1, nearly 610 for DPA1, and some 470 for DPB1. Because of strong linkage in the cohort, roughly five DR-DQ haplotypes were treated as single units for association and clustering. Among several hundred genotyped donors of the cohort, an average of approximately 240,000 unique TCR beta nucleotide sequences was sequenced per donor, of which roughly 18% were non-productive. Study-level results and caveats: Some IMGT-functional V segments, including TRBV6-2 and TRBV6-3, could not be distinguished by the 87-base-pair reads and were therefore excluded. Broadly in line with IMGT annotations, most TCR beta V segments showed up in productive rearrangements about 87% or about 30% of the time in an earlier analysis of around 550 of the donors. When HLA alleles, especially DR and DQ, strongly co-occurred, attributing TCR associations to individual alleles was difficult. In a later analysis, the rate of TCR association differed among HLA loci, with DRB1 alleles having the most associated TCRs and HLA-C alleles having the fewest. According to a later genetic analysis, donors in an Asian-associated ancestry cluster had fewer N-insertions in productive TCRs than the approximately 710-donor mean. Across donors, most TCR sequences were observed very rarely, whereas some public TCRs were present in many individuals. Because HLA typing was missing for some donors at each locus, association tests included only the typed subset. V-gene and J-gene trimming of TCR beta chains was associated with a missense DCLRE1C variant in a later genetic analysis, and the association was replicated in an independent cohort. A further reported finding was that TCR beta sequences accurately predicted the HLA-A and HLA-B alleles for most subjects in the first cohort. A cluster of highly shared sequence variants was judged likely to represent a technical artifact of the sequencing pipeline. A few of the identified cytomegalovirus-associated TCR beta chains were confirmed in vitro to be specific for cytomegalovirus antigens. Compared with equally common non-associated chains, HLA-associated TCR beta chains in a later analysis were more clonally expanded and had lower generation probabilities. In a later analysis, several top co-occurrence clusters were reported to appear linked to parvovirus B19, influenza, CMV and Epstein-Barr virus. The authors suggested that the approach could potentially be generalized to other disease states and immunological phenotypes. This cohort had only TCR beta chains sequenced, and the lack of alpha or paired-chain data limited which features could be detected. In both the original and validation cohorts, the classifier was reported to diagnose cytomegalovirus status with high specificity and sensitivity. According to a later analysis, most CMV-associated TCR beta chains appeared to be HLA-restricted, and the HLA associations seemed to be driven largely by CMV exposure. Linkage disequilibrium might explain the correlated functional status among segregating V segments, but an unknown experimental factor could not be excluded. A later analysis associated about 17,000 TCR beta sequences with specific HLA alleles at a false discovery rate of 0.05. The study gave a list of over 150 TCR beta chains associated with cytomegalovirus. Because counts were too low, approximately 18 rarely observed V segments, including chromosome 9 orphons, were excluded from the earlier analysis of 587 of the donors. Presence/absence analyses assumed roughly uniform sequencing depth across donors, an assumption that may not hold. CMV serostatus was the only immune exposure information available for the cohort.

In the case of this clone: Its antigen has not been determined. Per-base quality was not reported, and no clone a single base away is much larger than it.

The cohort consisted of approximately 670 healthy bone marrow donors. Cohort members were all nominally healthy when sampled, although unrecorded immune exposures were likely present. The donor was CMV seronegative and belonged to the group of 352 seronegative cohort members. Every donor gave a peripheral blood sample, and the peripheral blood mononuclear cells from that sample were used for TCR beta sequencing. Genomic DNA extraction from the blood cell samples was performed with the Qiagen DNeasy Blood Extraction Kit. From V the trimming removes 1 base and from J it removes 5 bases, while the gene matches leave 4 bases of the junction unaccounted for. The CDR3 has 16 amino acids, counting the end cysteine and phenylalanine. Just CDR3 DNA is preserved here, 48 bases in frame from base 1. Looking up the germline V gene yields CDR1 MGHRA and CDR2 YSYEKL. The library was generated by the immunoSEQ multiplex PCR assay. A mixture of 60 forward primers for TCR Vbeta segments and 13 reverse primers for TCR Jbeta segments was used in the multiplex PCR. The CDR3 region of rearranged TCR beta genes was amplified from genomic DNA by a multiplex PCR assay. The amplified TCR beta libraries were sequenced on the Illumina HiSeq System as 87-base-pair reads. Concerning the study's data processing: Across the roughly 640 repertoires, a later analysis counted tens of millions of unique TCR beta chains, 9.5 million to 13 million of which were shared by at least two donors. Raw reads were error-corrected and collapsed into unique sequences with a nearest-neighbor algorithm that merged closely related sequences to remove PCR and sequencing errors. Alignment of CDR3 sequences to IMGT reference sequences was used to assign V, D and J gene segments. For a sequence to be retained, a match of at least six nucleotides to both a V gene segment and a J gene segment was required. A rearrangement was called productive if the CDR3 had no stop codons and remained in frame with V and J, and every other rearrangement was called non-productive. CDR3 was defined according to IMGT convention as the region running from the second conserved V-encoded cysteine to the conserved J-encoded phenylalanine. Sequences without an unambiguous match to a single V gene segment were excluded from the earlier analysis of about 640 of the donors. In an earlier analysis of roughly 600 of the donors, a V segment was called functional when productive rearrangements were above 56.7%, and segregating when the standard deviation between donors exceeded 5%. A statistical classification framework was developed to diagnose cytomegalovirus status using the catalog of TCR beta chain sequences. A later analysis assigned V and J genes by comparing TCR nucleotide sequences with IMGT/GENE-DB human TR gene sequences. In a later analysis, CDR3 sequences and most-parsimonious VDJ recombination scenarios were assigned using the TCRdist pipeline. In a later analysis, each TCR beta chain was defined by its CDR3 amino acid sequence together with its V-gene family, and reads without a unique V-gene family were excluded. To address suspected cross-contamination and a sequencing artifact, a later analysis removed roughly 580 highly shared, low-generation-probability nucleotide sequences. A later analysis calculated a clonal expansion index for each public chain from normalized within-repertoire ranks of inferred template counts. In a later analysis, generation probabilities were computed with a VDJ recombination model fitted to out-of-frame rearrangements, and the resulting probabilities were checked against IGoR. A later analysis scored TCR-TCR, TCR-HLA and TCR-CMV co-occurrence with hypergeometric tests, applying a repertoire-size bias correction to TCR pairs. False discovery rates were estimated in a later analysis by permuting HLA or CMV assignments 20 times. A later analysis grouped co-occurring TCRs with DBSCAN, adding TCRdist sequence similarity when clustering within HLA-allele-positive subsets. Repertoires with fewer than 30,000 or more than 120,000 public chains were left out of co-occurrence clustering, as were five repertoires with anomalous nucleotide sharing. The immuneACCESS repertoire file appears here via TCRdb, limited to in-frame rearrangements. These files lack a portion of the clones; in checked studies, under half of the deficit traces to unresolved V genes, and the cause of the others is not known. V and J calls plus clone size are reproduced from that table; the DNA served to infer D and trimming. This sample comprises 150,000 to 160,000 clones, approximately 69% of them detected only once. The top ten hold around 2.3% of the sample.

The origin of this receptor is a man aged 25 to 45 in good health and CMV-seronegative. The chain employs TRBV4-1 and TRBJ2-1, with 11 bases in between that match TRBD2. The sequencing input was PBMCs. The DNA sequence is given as TGCGCCAGCAGCCAAGGTAGCGGGGGGGCCGACAATGAGCAGTTCTTC. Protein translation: CASSQGSGGADNEQFF.